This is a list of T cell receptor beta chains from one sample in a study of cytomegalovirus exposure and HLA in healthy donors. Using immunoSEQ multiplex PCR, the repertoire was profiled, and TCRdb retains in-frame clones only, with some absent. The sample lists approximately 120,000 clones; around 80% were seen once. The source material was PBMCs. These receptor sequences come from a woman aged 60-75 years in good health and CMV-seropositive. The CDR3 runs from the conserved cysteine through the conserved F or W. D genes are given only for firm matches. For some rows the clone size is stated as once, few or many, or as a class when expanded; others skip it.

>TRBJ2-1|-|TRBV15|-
TGTGCCACCAGTGCCCGAAGCGGATACGGCAATGAGCAGTTCTTC
CATSARSGYGNEQFF
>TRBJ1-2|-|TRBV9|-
TGTGCCAGCAGCGCCCTGGACAGTAACTATGGCTACACCTTC
CASSALDSNYGYTF
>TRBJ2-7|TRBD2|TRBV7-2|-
TGTGCCAGCAGCTCGACTAGCCTTGGTTACGAGCAGTACTTC
CASSSTSLGYEQYF
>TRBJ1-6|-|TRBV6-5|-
TGTGCCAGCAGAGACTCGTTGGGTTCACCCCTCCACTTT
CASRDSLGSPLHF
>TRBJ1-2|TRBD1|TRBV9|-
TGTGCCAGCAACGGACAGGGGAACTATGGCTACACCTTC
CASNGQGNYGYTF
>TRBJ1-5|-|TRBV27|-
TGTGCCAGCAGGGGGAGGGGGTCGGGGAGCAATCAGCCCCAGCATTTT
CASRGRGSGSNQPQHF
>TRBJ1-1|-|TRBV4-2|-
TGTGCCAGCAGCCCCCCAGAGAGGTGGATTGAAGCTTTCTTT
CASSPPERWIEAFF
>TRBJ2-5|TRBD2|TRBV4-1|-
TGCGCCAGCAGCCCGTTCGAAAGGCTAGCGGGAGTGGGGGAGCAGTACTTC
CASSPFERLAGVGEQYF
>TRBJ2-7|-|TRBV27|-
TGTGCCAGCAGTTTCTTAAGGGGTCATGGGAAGGGAAGGTACGAGCAGTACTTC
CASSFLRGHGKGRYEQYF
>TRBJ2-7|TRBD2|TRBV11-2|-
TGTGCCAGCAGCTCCTTGACTAGCGGGAGCTACGAGCAGTACTTC
CASSSLTSGSYEQYF
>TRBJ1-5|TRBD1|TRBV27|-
TGTGCCAGCAGTCCACTAGGGACAGGGCTTCAGCCCCAGCATTTT
CASSPLGTGLQPQHF
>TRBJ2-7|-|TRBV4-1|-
TGCGCCAGCAGCTCCAGGCGTCCCTCCTACGAGCAGTACTTC
CASSSRRPSYEQYF
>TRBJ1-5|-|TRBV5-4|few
TGTGCCAGCAGCCAGTCCCGAAGTCAGCCCCAGCATTTT
CASSQSRSQPQHF
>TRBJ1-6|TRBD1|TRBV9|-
TGTGCCAGCAGCGCAGGGGGCGGGGATAATTCACCCCTCCACTTT
CASSAGGGDNSPLHF
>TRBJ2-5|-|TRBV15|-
TGTGCCACCAGCAGAGATCAAGCGGGTATTCAAGAGACCCAGTACTTC
CATSRDQAGIQETQYF
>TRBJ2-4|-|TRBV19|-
TGTGCCAGTAGTGACCCCCGGGGATACCTAGCCAAAAACATTCAGTACTTC
CASSDPRGYLAKNIQYF
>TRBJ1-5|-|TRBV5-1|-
TGCGCCAGCAGCTTGGACGGGGTGCAGAATAGCAATCAGCCCCAGCATTTT
CASSLDGVQNSNQPQHF
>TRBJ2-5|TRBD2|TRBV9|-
TGTGCCAGCAGCGGTGACCTCAGCGGGAGGGGGTCGGAGACCCAGTACTTC
CASSGDLSGRGSETQYF
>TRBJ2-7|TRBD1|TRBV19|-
TGTGCCAGTAGCCGGACAGGGGGCCCCTACGAGCAGTACTTC
CASSRTGGPYEQYF
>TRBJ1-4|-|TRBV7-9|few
TGTGCCAGCAGCTTACTAGGACAGATTAATGAAAAACTGTTTTTT
CASSLLGQINEKLFF
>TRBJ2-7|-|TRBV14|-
TGTGCCAGCAGCGGGGACACCCTCGAGCAGTACTTC
CASSGDTLEQYF
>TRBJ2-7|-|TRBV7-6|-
TGTGCCAGCAGCAAAGATCCGGGGACTGTGACGAACGAGCAGTACTTC
CASSKDPGTVTNEQYF